This TCR beta chain was sequenced for a study of technical replicates of blood from a handful of donors. Germline lookup yields CDR1 GTSNPN and CDR2 SVGIG (reference sequence). The length of the CDR3 is 12 residues. The V gene lost 3 bases and the J gene lost 8 bases, with 13 bases spanning the gap. The table came from immunoSEQ multiplex PCR; TCRdb's copy has only in-frame clones and leaves some out. Counted here are 60,000 to 70,000 clones, approximately 83% occurring once; the ten biggest clones make up more than 5%. Input material: PBMCs. The TCR was taken from a human donor in good health. Some clones in this sample may be carry-over from other donors' samples. V usage is TRBV30 and J usage is TRBJ1-2, with D hard to call. CDR3: CAWSTSSIGYTF. The CDR3 DNA sequence: TGTGCCTGGAGCACGTCCTCTATCGGCTACACCTTC. The variable domain in full, with the rest retrieved from reference TRBV30 and TRBJ1-2, is SQTIHQWPATLVQPVGSPLSLECTVEGTSNPNLYWYRQAAGRGLQLLFYSVGIGQISSEVPQNLSASRPQDRQFILSSKKLLLSDSGFYLCAWSTSSIGYTFGSGTRLTVV.